Below are 2 T cell receptor beta chains sequenced from a single sample in a study of T cells after posttransplantation cyclophosphamide. A marrow graft followed busulfan-fludarabine conditioning, with cyclophosphamide on days +3 and +4. TCRdb keeps only in-frame clones here, not all; method: immunoSEQ multiplex PCR. Observed in the sample are around 10,000 clones, none of them singletons. The starting material was PBMCs, obtained after allogeneic stem cell transplant with posttransplant cyclophosphamide. The source of these receptors is a female patient in her thirties or forties who received an allogeneic stem cell transplant from a related donor, was CMV-positive, and had no GVHD. Some T cells here may be from the graft donor.

This clone was recorded many times. The CDR3: CASSQEPTSGGAWGDTQYF. DNA of the CDR3: TGTGCCAGCAGCCAAGAACCGACTAGCGGGGGGGCTTGGGGAGATACGCAGTATTTT. The chain recombines TRBV4-2 with TRBJ2-3; 14 bases agree with TRBD2. The V gene's germline CDR1 is LGHNA and CDR2 YNFKEQ. Trimming removed 0 bases from V and 5 bases from J; junction bases left unmatched: 10. The length of the CDR3 is 19 residues.

This clone was found a few times. The rearrangement joins TRBV6-6 to TRBJ1-5; D gene ambiguous. CDR3 length equals 11 residues. The V gene's germline CDR1 is MNHNY and CDR2 SVGAGI (reference sequence). V shed 6 bases and J shed 11 bases, with 11 bases lying between them. This CDR3 is CASSPGGTQHF. Here the CDR3 DNA reads TGTGCCAGCAGCCCGGGTGGTACCCAGCATTTT.